This is a list of T cell receptor beta chains from one sample in a study of blood T cell repertoires in COVID-19. Sequencing used immunoSEQ multiplex PCR; TCRdb keeps in-frame clones, though not all of them. The data contain approximately 130,000 clones, 87% of them singletons. Material: peripheral blood. All receptors come from a woman aged 45-60 years with acute or convalescent COVID-19. Both conserved end residues are part of each CDR3. A clone size is listed for some rows: how often the clone was seen (once, few, many), or a class if it is expanded.

j_call cdr3_length clone_size v_call cdr3_aa
TRBJ1-5 13 . TRBV12-3/TRBV12-4 CASSPVRDQPQHF
TRBJ1-2 15 few TRBV11-3 CASSPLGHFNYGYTF
TRBJ1-5 14 . TRBV30 CAWSVMGAVQPQHF
TRBJ2-5 13 few TRBV5-1 CASSPGGEETQYF
TRBJ2-3 16 . TRBV6-6 CASSYAGTSVTDTQYF
TRBJ1-1 13 once TRBV6-5 CASKTGLNTEAFF
TRBJ1-2 13 . TRBV6-5 CASSRGGFEGYTF
TRBJ2-6 17 . TRBV19 CASTLSGSLSGANVLTF
TRBJ2-1 19 . TRBV2 CASSEVGLLLLRSYNEQFF
TRBJ2-1 15 . TRBV7-7 CASSPGTSGGMEQFF
TRBJ2-7 13 few TRBV7-2 CASSLLGRNEQYF
TRBJ2-5 16 . TRBV3-1/TRBV3-2 CASSRAQGDLGETQYF
TRBJ2-1 14 . TRBV19 CASTAGPTYREQFF
TRBJ2-1 13 . TRBV10-2 CASGASSYNEQFF
TRBJ1-1 12 . TRBV30 CAWSRSGTEAFF
TRBJ1-1 12 . TRBV6-5 CASSRVDTEAFF
TRBJ2-7 13 . TRBV11-2 CASRAGGSYEQYF
TRBJ2-1 12 . TRBV7-9 CASSLERGEQFF
TRBJ1-2 15 . TRBV9 CASSVLDRPPYGYTF
TRBJ1-2 16 . TRBV4-2 CASSQKGTGERNGYTF
TRBJ2-1 16 once TRBV19 CASSGLAGITYNEQFF
TRBJ1-1 12 . TRBV5-6 CASSLAGLEAFF
TRBJ1-2 14 . TRBV10-2 CASKGREVADGYTF
TRBJ1-5 14 . TRBV28 CASSSGGPDQPQHF
TRBJ1-5 15 . TRBV30 CAWSVTGGPNQPQHF
TRBJ2-7 15 . TRBV4-3 CASSQLSPPSGGQYF
TRBJ2-1 17 . TRBV10-2 CASSGLAGTGTYNEQFF
TRBJ1-2 13 . TRBV6-4 CASSDQGSYGYTF
TRBJ2-2 15 . TRBV7-2 CASSEQGTNTGELFF